This entry concerns a single T cell receptor beta chain. This clone showed up just a few times. What antigen it recognizes has not been identified. No clone much larger than this one lies a single base away; base qualities are absent. Each donor gave one peripheral blood draw, averaging roughly 100 mL, which was collected into heparinised tubes. Using a panel that included CD45RO, CCR7, CD25, CD127, CD95 and CD27, naive, central memory, regulatory and stem cell-like memory CD4+ T cells were sorted on a BD FACSAria II. Every sorted population had a purity above 95%. PBMCs were separated immediately by Lymphoprep density gradient centrifugation and were stained directly, without being cultured. To minimize batch effects, samples were stained and sorted in pairs, one healthy donor with one patient per experiment. These data come from a study of beta chain features in type 1 diabetes (dated by TCRdb to 2017 to 2018). Background on the whole study: Patients and healthy donors did not differ in mean age, gender distribution, total cell number or subset yield. A total of 107,917,701 sorted cells were examined across all samples, and the number of cells per subset was strongly correlated with RNA yield. The study compared TCRB repertoires of sorted circulating CD4+ T cell subsets between recently diagnosed type 1 diabetes patients and matched healthy donors. Regulatory and stem cell-like memory subsets were isolated from only 8 patients and roughly eight healthy donors, whereas naive and central memory subsets came from all 28 donors. Beyond this particular receptor, the publication reports: Naive, central memory and regulatory TCRB repertoires appeared to be more similar among patients than among healthy donors. Type 1 diabetes patients showed a moderate but significant shortening of TCRB CDR3 length in all four CD4+ subsets. Only small numbers of individuals were included in the HLA sub-analyses, which left unresolved whether HLA type had any influence on TCRB rearrangement. Because cDNA was sequenced instead of genomic DNA, activated cells with high expression could be over-represented, although the groups did not differ in activation or CD3 levels. Shorter templates might be favored by PCR, yet because patient and control samples were amplified and corrected together, any such skew would affect both groups equally. At VDJ recombination sites, type 1 diabetes patients had fewer insertions and more deleted nucleotides, which implies abnormalities in thymic rearrangement.

In the germline V gene, CDR1 corresponds to MNHEY and CDR2 to SVGAGI. Inclusive of the bounding cysteine and phenylalanine, the CDR3 is 15 residues long. This entry keeps only the CDR3 DNA: 45 bases, framed from base 1. V loses 5 bases, J loses 8 bases, and the germline ends lie 22 bases apart. The High Capacity cDNA Reverse Transcription Kit was used to reverse transcribe all of the isolated RNA, meaning that expressed TCRB transcripts were what got sequenced. Naive, central memory and regulatory T cell samples underwent deep immunoSEQ sequencing, averaging around 4 million total reads per sample. Sorted cells were lysed in RLT buffer and RNA was extracted with DNase-treated RNeasy Micro or Mini kits, depending on cell number. To prevent cross-contamination, every cell subset was processed on its own, while patient and healthy donor samples were processed together. The immunoSEQ multiplex PCR was used to amplify TCRB sequences from cDNA, generating 87-bp fragments that spanned the CDR3 region. Amplicons were sequenced on the Illumina HiSeq platform. Concerning the study's data processing: Synthetic template baselines were used to correct PCR bias computationally, reads within Hamming distance 2 were collapsed, and singletons that could not be merged were discarded. Reads were aligned to IMGT to assign V, D and J genes, CDR3 length, and insertions or deletions at six rearrangement sites. Within each subset, clonotype counts were normalized to sorted cell number, after which true diversity and Gini coefficients were computed with the tcR R package. Repertoire sharing was quantified using the overlap coefficient calculated on TCRB nucleotide sequences. TCRdb re-hosts the immuneACCESS table, in-frame sequences only. Its copies lack some clones; in the studies checked, an unresolved V gene accounts for under half of them, and the cause for the rest is not known. V, J and clone size were drawn from that table, and D and trimming were deduced from the DNA. In this sample the table shows 200,000 to 250,000 clones, 11% of which occur a single time. 1% to 1.5% of the sample comes from the top ten.

In this chain, TRBV6-5 is recombined with TRBJ2-7, with the D gene not confidently named. This TCR was recovered from a man between 18 and 35 years old in good health. Material: central memory CD4+ T cells from blood. The CDR3 protein is CASSDWTGGPTKQYF. The DNA reads TGTGCCAGCAGTGACTGGACCGGTGGACCTACGAAGCAGTACTTC.